A single sample gave rise to the 20 T cell receptor beta chains below, sequenced in a study of blood T cell repertoires in COVID-19. The protocol was immunoSEQ multiplex PCR, while the TCRdb copy is restricted to in-frame clones and leaves out a portion. The sample includes around 220,000 clones, more than 75% of them seen just once. Sequencing used PBMCs or T cells enriched from blood (not recorded which). The receptors originated from a woman between 35 and 50 years old with acute COVID-19.

The chain recombines TRBV7-9 with TRBJ1-5, with TRBD1 identical over 7 bases. This CDR3 is 16 amino acids long. V shed 5 bases and J 0 bases; nucleotides not matched to a gene: 7. The germline V gene encodes CDR1 SEHNR and CDR2 FQNEAQ (reference sequence). The CDR3 here is CASSKGGEYSNQPQHF. The CDR3 coding sequence is TGTGCCAGCAGCAAAGGGGGCGAGTATAGCAATCAGCCCCAGCATTTT.

This clone was observed a few times. The genes are TRBV11-3 and TRBJ2-5, with 7 bases matching TRBD2. With 5 bases clipped from V and 4 bases from J, the junction kept 7 bases outside the gene matches. The CDR3 loop spans 14 amino acids. Germline V lookup: CDR1 SGHNT, CDR2 YENEEA. The CDR3 DNA reads as TGTGCCAGCAGCCCGGGAGGAGGACTAGAGACCCAGTACTTC. Encoded protein: CASSPGGGLETQYF.

This sequence joins TRBV19 and TRBJ1-5; D unclear. The germline CDR1 and CDR2 sequences are LNHDA and SQIVND (reference sequence). The CDR3 contains 18 residues. V shed 1 base and J shed 0 bases, with 16 bases lying between them. The CDR3 nucleotides are TGTGCCAGTAGTATAGGTCGGGGAGTCCCTCATAGCAATCAGCCCCAGCATTTT. This sequence encodes CASSIGRGVPHSNQPQHF.

This sequence joins TRBV6-5 and TRBJ1-1, with D possibly matching TRBD1 (6 bases). In germline, CDR1 is MNHEY, CDR2 SVGAGI. V lost 11 bases to trimming and J lost 0 bases, with 13 bases between them. The CDR3 is 13 amino acids. The CDR3 sequence is CAYKQGLNTEAFF. CDR3 DNA sequence: TGTGCCTATAAACAGGGCCTGAACACTGAAGCTTTCTTT.

The J gene is TRBJ1-5, the V gene TRBV28; no firm D call. Trimming left V 4 bases short and J 1 base short, with 8 bases between. The CDR3 length is 14 residues. CDR1 is MDHEN, CDR2 SYDVKM, per germline. DNA of the CDR3: TGTGCCAGCAGTTCCCCGGGAAGCAATCAGCCCCAGCATTTT. Protein sequence: CASSSPGSNQPQHF.

This chain uses TRBV6-1 with TRBJ1-1, with D possibly TRBD1 on 5 matching bases. Per germline, CDR1 MNHNS and CDR2 SASEGT. This CDR3 is 15 amino acids long. Trimming shortened V by 2 bases and J by 2 bases, and 12 bases separated the two germline ends. The CDR3 DNA follows: TGTGCCAGCAGTGAAAGGGCAGGGTACAACACTGAAGCTTTCTTT. Protein: CASSERAGYNTEAFF.

This chain uses TRBV7-9 with TRBJ2-1; no reliable D call. The CDR3 runs to 16 residues. V was cut by 2 bases and J by 5 bases, with 16 bases left in between. CDR1 is SEHNR, CDR2 FQNEAQ, per germline (reference sequence). The CDR3 protein is CASSLFASRANNEQFF. As DNA, the CDR3 is TGTGCCAGCAGCTTATTTGCTTCCCGCGCCAACAATGAGCAGTTCTTC.

There are many counts of this clone. V gene TRBV28 combines with J gene TRBJ2-1, with 11 nucleotides matching TRBD1. The length of the CDR3 is 12 residues. The V and J ends lost 10 bases and 8 bases, in that order; junction bases with no gene match: 4. From germline, CDR1 is MDHEN and CDR2 SYDVKM. In nucleotides, the CDR3 is TGTGCCATTTTGGGACAGGGGGATGAGCAGTTCTTC. It yields the protein CAILGQGDEQFF.

The chain couples TRBV19 to TRBJ1-5, with 8 nucleotides matching TRBD1. V shed 5 bases, J shed 10 bases, and the junction held 7 bases outside the gene matches. Germline V gene data show CDR1 as LNHDA and CDR2 as SQIVND (reference sequence). The CDR3 is 13 residues long. The CDR3 DNA follows: TGTGCCAGTAGTCGGGACAGGTCTCTACCCCAGCATTTT. This translates into CASSRDRSLPQHF.

The chain couples TRBV7-8 to TRBJ2-7, with 10 bases identical to TRBD2. J lost 4 bases, V lost 4 bases, and 7 bases had no gene match. CDR3 length equals 15 residues. Germline assignment: CDR1 SGHVS and CDR2 FQNEAQ. The CDR3 DNA follows: TGTGCCAGCAGCTCCTCTAGCGGGAGCCTTTACGAGCAGTACTTC. Translation gives CASSSSSGSLYEQYF.

This clone has only one observation. This chain connects TRBV6-2 or TRBV6-3 to TRBJ1-2; a possible D gene is TRBD1 (6 bases). Germline CDR1 and CDR2: MNHEY and SVGEGT. There are 18 residues in the CDR3. Trimming shortened V by 6 bases and J by 1 base, and 24 bases separated the two germline ends. CDR3 bases: TGTGCCAGCAGCCCCCGGAATCGCCCAGGGGCGTATAACTATGGCTACACCTTC. Its translation: CASSPRNRPGAYNYGYTF.

The V and J genes are TRBV19 and TRBJ2-2, with TRBD1 matching 9 bases. Germline loops: CDR1 LNHDA, CDR2 SQIVND (reference sequence). The CDR3 is 15 amino acids. Trimming took 5 bases from V and 4 from J; bases not matched to a gene: 5. In DNA form, the CDR3 reads TGTGCCAGTAGTCTCACGACAGGGGGCACCGGGGAGCTGTTTTTT. It encodes CASSLTTGGTGELFF.

A word on this clone: Other DNA sequences in this sample translate to the same CDR3. This chain links TRBV9 with TRBJ2-5; 8 bases fit TRBD1. Losses at the gene ends were 0 bases for V and 3 bases for J; bases not matched to a gene: 1. The germline V gene has CDR1 SGDLS and CDR2 YYNGEE. This CDR3 is built from 14 residues. The CDR3 is CASSVGQGKETQYF. As DNA, the CDR3 is TGTGCCAGCAGCGTAGGACAGGGGAAAGAGACCCAGTACTTC.

The V and J genes are TRBV28 and TRBJ1-5; 8 nucleotides match TRBD1. V shed 3 bases, J shed 6 bases, and the junction held 4 bases outside the gene matches. The CDR3 sequence is 14 residues long. Germline V gene sequence: CDR1 MDHEN, CDR2 SYDVKM. CDR3 protein: CASSLPGGLQPQHF. Written as DNA, the CDR3 is TGTGCCAGCAGTTTGCCAGGGGGCCTTCAGCCCCAGCATTTT. The full variable domain, completed using reference TRBV28 and TRBJ1-5, is DVKVTQSSRYLVKRTGEKVFLECVQDMDHENMFWYRQDPGLGLRLIYFSYDVKMKEKGDIPEGYSVSREKKERFSLILESASTNQTSMYLCASSLPGGLQPQHFGDGTRLSIL.

This sequence joins TRBV30 and TRBJ2-1; 10 bases fit TRBD2. The CDR3 totals 14 residues. V dropped 1 base and J dropped 9; count of bases not matched to a gene: 6. Germline V gene sequence: CDR1 GTSNPN, CDR2 SVGIG (reference sequence). The CDR3 sequence is CAWSGASGSGEQFF. CDR3 nucleotides: TGTGCCTGGAGTGGGGCTAGCGGGAGTGGTGAGCAGTTCTTC.

The rearrangement links TRBV5-4 to TRBJ2-5; TRBD1 might be the D (6 bases). The germline CDR1 and CDR2 sequences are SGHNT and YYREEE (reference sequence). The V gene lost 4 bases and the J gene lost 4 bases, with 14 bases spanning the gap. The CDR3 loop spans 14 amino acids. The CDR3 nucleotides read TGTGCCAGCAGCGTTGGGGGCGGGTTAGAGACCCAGTACTTC. Translating gives CASSVGGGLETQYF.

The rearrangement links TRBV11-2 to TRBJ2-1, with TRBD2 identical over 9 bases. CDR3 length equals 15 residues. The germline V gene encodes CDR1 SGHAT and CDR2 FQNNGV. Trimming at V came to 1 base and at J to 10 bases, leaving 8 bases not matched to a gene. The CDR3 spells CASSLVRGGVGEQFF. DNA of the CDR3: TGTGCCAGCAGCTTAGTCCGCGGGGGGGTAGGGGAGCAGTTCTTC.

V is TRBV30 and J is TRBJ1-5, with 8 bases matching TRBD1. V was clipped by 4 bases and J by 4 bases; unmatched bases: 6. From germline, CDR1 is GTSNPN and CDR2 SVGIG (reference sequence). The length of the CDR3 is 14 residues. The CDR3 nucleotides are TGTGCCTGGATGACAACAGGGGGTAATCAGCCCCAGCATTTT. Protein sequence: CAWMTTGGNQPQHF.

This clone was seen only a few times. The chain employs TRBV2 and TRBJ1-2; D unclear. Trimming removed 1 base at V and 4 bases at J, with 7 bases between. Looked up from germline, CDR1 is SNHLY and CDR2 is FYNNEI. CDR3 length: 13 amino acids. CDR3 amino acids: CASSEGAVYGYTF. CDR3 DNA sequence: TGTGCCAGCAGTGAAGGGGCCGTCTATGGCTACACCTTC.

The J gene is TRBJ2-1, the V gene TRBV24-1; the match to TRBD2 covers 10 bases. The V and J ends lost 3 bases and 7 bases, in that order; junction bases with no gene match: 5. The germline V gene has CDR1 KGHDR and CDR2 SFDVKD. This CDR3 comprises 15 residues. The CDR3 region has the DNA TGTGCCACCAGTGATCCTAGCGGGAGTTTAAATGAGCAGTTCTTC. It is translated as CATSDPSGSLNEQFF.